This is a list of T cell receptor beta chains from one sample in a study of lymphopenia after photon versus proton radiotherapy. This table comes from immunoSEQ multiplex PCR, and its TCRdb copy is limited to in-frame clones, with some not included. The repertoire holds tens of thousands of clones, with about 87% as singletons. Source: peripheral blood, taken from a patient treated with proton-based radiotherapy. These receptors all stem from a man aged 80 or over with esophageal cancer. Each CDR3 is given with its conserved first and last residue. D genes are given only for firm matches. A clone size is listed for some rows: how often the clone was seen (once, few, many), or a class if it is expanded.

CDR3 length: 14
J gene: TRBJ1-1
D gene: TRBD1
clone size: NA
V gene: TRBV6-4
CDR3 protein: CASSRGQGNTEAFF
CDR3 DNA: TGTGCCAGCAGTAGAGGACAGGGGAACACTGAAGCTTTCTTT

CDR3 length: 14
J gene: TRBJ2-5
D gene: NA
clone size: NA
V gene: TRBV18
CDR3 protein: CASSPAVFSETQYF
CDR3 DNA: TGTGCCAGCTCACCCGCAGTTTTTTCGGAGACCCAGTACTTC

CDR3 length: 16
J gene: TRBJ2-7
D gene: TRBD2
clone size: NA
V gene: TRBV12-5
CDR3 protein: CASGSRGLAGTYEQYF
CDR3 DNA: TGTGCTAGTGGTTCCAGGGGACTAGCGGGGACCTACGAGCAGTACTTC

CDR3 length: 17
J gene: TRBJ2-3
D gene: TRBD2
clone size: NA
V gene: TRBV5-4
CDR3 protein: CASSWGGRERGTDTQYF
CDR3 DNA: TGTGCCAGCAGCTGGGGCGGGAGGGAAAGGGGCACAGATACGCAGTATTTT

CDR3 length: 13
J gene: TRBJ2-1
D gene: NA
clone size: NA
V gene: TRBV18
CDR3 protein: CASSPRVSGEQFF
CDR3 DNA: TGTGCCAGCTCACCACGGGTCTCAGGTGAGCAGTTCTTC

CDR3 length: 15
J gene: TRBJ1-1
D gene: NA
clone size: NA
V gene: TRBV19
CDR3 protein: CASSMIAGSHTEAFF
CDR3 DNA: TGTGCCAGTAGTATGATCGCAGGGAGCCACACTGAAGCTTTCTTT

CDR3 length: 15
J gene: TRBJ1-2
D gene: NA
clone size: NA
V gene: TRBV5-1
CDR3 protein: CASSLEPTVYYGYTF
CDR3 DNA: TGCGCCAGCAGCTTGGAGCCAACAGTTTACTATGGCTACACCTTC

CDR3 length: 14
J gene: TRBJ1-3
D gene: NA
clone size: NA
V gene: TRBV11-3
CDR3 protein: CASSRGLADGTIYF
CDR3 DNA: TGTGCCAGCAGCCGCGGCTTGGCCGATGGCACCATATATTTT

CDR3 length: 15
J gene: TRBJ1-2
D gene: NA
clone size: NA
V gene: TRBV5-4
CDR3 protein: CASSQDLKALAGYTF
CDR3 DNA: TGCGCCAGCAGCCAAGATCTAAAAGCTCTGGCTGGCTACACCTTC

CDR3 length: 10
J gene: TRBJ2-2
D gene: NA
clone size: NA
V gene: TRBV20-1
CDR3 protein: CSAYTGELFF
CDR3 DNA: TGCAGTGCTTACACCGGGGAGCTGTTTTTT

CDR3 length: 13
J gene: TRBJ2-2
D gene: TRBD2
clone size: NA
V gene: TRBV4-1
CDR3 protein: CASSGRAAGELFF
CDR3 DNA: TGCGCCAGCAGCGGGAGGGCCGCCGGGGAGCTGTTTTTT

CDR3 length: 12
J gene: TRBJ1-2
D gene: NA
clone size: NA
V gene: TRBV6-1
CDR3 protein: CASREFNYGYTF
CDR3 DNA: TGTGCCAGCAGGGAGTTTAACTATGGCTACACCTTC

CDR3 length: 15
J gene: TRBJ1-4
D gene: NA
clone size: NA
V gene: TRBV15
CDR3 protein: CATSRETLRDGKLFF
CDR3 DNA: TGTGCCACCAGCAGAGAAACCCTGAGGGACGGAAAACTGTTTTTT

CDR3 length: 13
J gene: TRBJ1-5
D gene: NA
clone size: NA
V gene: TRBV5-4
CDR3 protein: CASSRDINQPQHF
CDR3 DNA: TGTGCCAGCAGCCGAGACATAAATCAGCCCCAGCATTTT

CDR3 length: 14
J gene: TRBJ2-7
D gene: TRBD1
clone size: NA
V gene: TRBV25-1
CDR3 protein: CASSVGRQGSEQYF
CDR3 DNA: TGTGCCAGCAGTGTTGGGAGACAGGGGAGCGAGCAGTACTTC

CDR3 length: 17
J gene: TRBJ2-2
D gene: NA
clone size: NA
V gene: TRBV7-2
CDR3 protein: CASSPQSRGGNPGELFF
CDR3 DNA: TGTGCCAGCAGCCCCCAGAGTCGTGGCGGGAATCCCGGGGAGCTGTTTTTT

CDR3 length: 17
J gene: TRBJ2-1
D gene: NA
clone size: NA
V gene: TRBV18
CDR3 protein: CASSPPMRAPSYNEQFF
CDR3 DNA: TGTGCCAGCTCACCACCTATGCGGGCCCCCTCCTACAATGAGCAGTTCTTC

CDR3 length: 17
J gene: TRBJ1-3
D gene: TRBD1
clone size: NA
V gene: TRBV19
CDR3 protein: CASSITGGPQSGNTIYF
CDR3 DNA: TGTGCCAGTAGTATTACAGGGGGCCCTCAGTCTGGAAACACCATATATTTT

CDR3 length: 15
J gene: TRBJ2-7
D gene: NA
clone size: NA
V gene: TRBV7-2
CDR3 protein: CASSPGQMSSYEQYF
CDR3 DNA: TGTGCCAGCAGCCCCGGACAGATGAGCTCCTACGAGCAGTACTTC

CDR3 length: 12
J gene: TRBJ1-1
D gene: NA
clone size: few
V gene: TRBV19
CDR3 protein: CASSHRNTEAFF
CDR3 DNA: TGTGCCAGTAGTCACAGGAACACTGAAGCTTTCTTT

CDR3 length: 16
J gene: TRBJ1-6
D gene: NA
clone size: NA
V gene: TRBV4-3
CDR3 protein: CASSQEGSSYNLPLHF
CDR3 DNA: TGCGCCAGCAGCCAAGAGGGGTCCTCCTATAATTTACCCCTCCACTTT

CDR3 length: 14
J gene: TRBJ2-7
D gene: NA
clone size: NA
V gene: TRBV11-2
CDR3 protein: CASSTTPGSYEQYF
CDR3 DNA: TGTGCCAGCAGCACCACGCCAGGCTCCTACGAGCAGTACTTC

CDR3 length: 14
J gene: TRBJ2-7
D gene: NA
clone size: once
V gene: TRBV5-1
CDR3 protein: CASSLSNRPWEQYF
CDR3 DNA: TGCGCCAGCAGCTTGTCAAACAGGCCCTGGGAGCAGTACTTC

CDR3 length: 13
J gene: TRBJ1-2
D gene: NA
clone size: NA
V gene: TRBV7-8
CDR3 protein: CASSTGRNYGYTF
CDR3 DNA: TGTGCCAGCTCCACCGGACGCAACTATGGCTACACCTTC

CDR3 length: 16
J gene: TRBJ2-7
D gene: NA
clone size: NA
V gene: TRBV5-1
CDR3 protein: CASSLNVQGGVYEQYF
CDR3 DNA: TGCGCCAGCAGCTTGAACGTGCAGGGCGGGGTCTACGAGCAGTACTTC

CDR3 length: 13
J gene: TRBJ2-3
D gene: NA
clone size: NA
V gene: TRBV5-1
CDR3 protein: CASSVRSTDTQYF
CDR3 DNA: TGCGCCAGCAGCGTACGGAGCACAGATACGCAGTATTTT

CDR3 length: 12
J gene: TRBJ1-2
D gene: NA
clone size: NA
V gene: TRBV30
CDR3 protein: CAWEFSNYGYTF
CDR3 DNA: TGTGCCTGGGAATTTTCTAACTATGGCTACACCTTC

CDR3 length: 13
J gene: TRBJ2-3
D gene: NA
clone size: NA
V gene: TRBV11-2
CDR3 protein: CASRVAGAPAQYF
CDR3 DNA: TGTGCCAGCAGAGTAGCCGGAGCTCCGGCGCAGTATTTT

CDR3 length: 15
J gene: TRBJ2-6
D gene: NA
clone size: NA
V gene: TRBV7-2
CDR3 protein: CASSSQTSGANVLTF
CDR3 DNA: TGTGCCAGCAGCTCCCAGACCTCTGGGGCCAACGTCCTGACTTTC

CDR3 length: 12
J gene: TRBJ2-7
D gene: NA
clone size: NA
V gene: TRBV10-3
CDR3 protein: CAIKGGDYEQYF
CDR3 DNA: TGTGCCATCAAAGGTGGTGACTACGAGCAGTACTTC

CDR3 length: 14
J gene: TRBJ2-7
D gene: TRBD1
clone size: NA
V gene: TRBV18
CDR3 protein: CASSQTGESYEQYF
CDR3 DNA: TGTGCCAGCTCGCAGACAGGGGAGTCCTACGAGCAGTACTTC

CDR3 length: 15
J gene: TRBJ1-5
D gene: NA
clone size: NA
V gene: TRBV7-9
CDR3 protein: CASSSGTGRMGPQHF
CDR3 DNA: TGTGCCAGCAGCTCTGGGACCGGCCGGATGGGACCCCAGCATTTT

CDR3 length: 19
J gene: TRBJ2-3
D gene: TRBD2
clone size: NA
V gene: TRBV10-2
CDR3 protein: CASSEFRLAGGTRADTQYF
CDR3 DNA: TGCGCCAGCAGTGAGTTCAGACTAGCGGGGGGTACAAGAGCAGATACGCAGTATTTT

CDR3 length: 17
J gene: TRBJ2-5
D gene: NA
clone size: NA
V gene: TRBV27
CDR3 protein: CASSPEIGREGQETQYF
CDR3 DNA: TGTGCCAGCAGTCCGGAAATTGGCAGGGAAGGCCAAGAGACCCAGTACTTC

CDR3 length: 15
J gene: TRBJ1-5
D gene: NA
clone size: NA
V gene: TRBV7-2
CDR3 protein: CASSLVRYSNQPQHF
CDR3 DNA: TGTGCCAGCAGCTTAGTGCGGTATAGCAATCAGCCCCAGCATTTT

CDR3 length: 16
J gene: TRBJ1-3
D gene: NA
clone size: NA
V gene: TRBV9
CDR3 protein: CASSADSPSSGNTIYF
CDR3 DNA: TGTGCCAGCAGCGCGGACAGCCCGAGCTCTGGAAACACCATATATTTT

CDR3 length: 16
J gene: TRBJ2-5
D gene: TRBD1
clone size: NA
V gene: TRBV19
CDR3 protein: CASSAAGTGGKETQYF
CDR3 DNA: TGTGCCAGTAGTGCCGCCGGGACAGGGGGAAAAGAGACCCAGTACTTC

CDR3 length: 14
J gene: TRBJ2-7
D gene: TRBD1
clone size: NA
V gene: TRBV5-6
CDR3 protein: CASSLDRDIYEQYF
CDR3 DNA: TGTGCCAGCAGCCTAGACAGGGATATTTACGAGCAGTACTTC

CDR3 length: 12
J gene: TRBJ1-1
D gene: NA
clone size: NA
V gene: TRBV6-6
CDR3 protein: CASSLQGTEAFF
CDR3 DNA: TGTGCCAGCAGTCTACAGGGAACTGAAGCTTTCTTT

CDR3 length: 17
J gene: TRBJ2-1
D gene: NA
clone size: NA
V gene: TRBV11-2
CDR3 protein: CASSLAPWGRGVNEQFF
CDR3 DNA: TGTGCCAGCAGCTTAGCCCCCTGGGGCAGGGGGGTCAATGAGCAGTTCTTC

CDR3 length: 15
J gene: TRBJ1-2
D gene: NA
clone size: NA
V gene: TRBV4-2
CDR3 protein: CASSQSPDRGYGYTF
CDR3 DNA: TGTGCCAGCAGCCAAAGCCCAGACCGGGGGTATGGCTACACCTTC

CDR3 length: 16
J gene: TRBJ2-5
D gene: TRBD1
clone size: NA
V gene: TRBV19
CDR3 protein: CASSIDPTGFGETQYF
CDR3 DNA: TGTGCCAGTAGTATTGACCCGACAGGGTTTGGAGAGACCCAGTACTTC

CDR3 length: 16
J gene: TRBJ1-1
D gene: NA
clone size: NA
V gene: TRBV9
CDR3 protein: CASSVGGVLANTEAFF
CDR3 DNA: TGTGCCAGCAGCGTAGGGGGAGTCCTGGCGAACACTGAAGCTTTCTTT

CDR3 length: 11
J gene: TRBJ1-5
D gene: NA
clone size: NA
V gene: TRBV28
CDR3 protein: CASSSRLLWHF
CDR3 DNA: TGTGCCAGCAGTTCCAGGCTTTTATGGCATTTT

CDR3 length: 13
J gene: TRBJ2-5
D gene: NA
clone size: NA
V gene: TRBV11-2
CDR3 protein: CASSSGSGGTQYF
CDR3 DNA: TGTGCCAGCAGCAGTGGATCCGGGGGGACCCAGTACTTC

CDR3 length: 15
J gene: TRBJ1-5
D gene: NA
clone size: few
V gene: TRBV29-1
CDR3 protein: CSVAEGPDRNQPQHF
CDR3 DNA: TGCAGCGTCGCCGAGGGCCCGGACCGAAATCAGCCCCAGCATTTT

CDR3 length: 14
J gene: TRBJ2-1
D gene: NA
clone size: NA
V gene: TRBV7-2
CDR3 protein: CASSLGGSNNEQFF
CDR3 DNA: TGTGCCAGCAGCTTAGGGGGTTCCAACAATGAGCAGTTCTTC

CDR3 length: 13
J gene: TRBJ2-5
D gene: NA
clone size: once
V gene: TRBV5-6
CDR3 protein: CASSRTAQETQYF
CDR3 DNA: TGTGCCAGCAGCCGGACAGCCCAAGAGACCCAGTACTTC

CDR3 length: 15
J gene: TRBJ2-7
D gene: NA
clone size: NA
V gene: TRBV27
CDR3 protein: CASSTRTVTSYEQYF
CDR3 DNA: TGTGCCAGCAGTACCCGGACAGTCACCTCCTACGAGCAGTACTTC

CDR3 length: 16
J gene: TRBJ2-7
D gene: TRBD1
clone size: NA
V gene: TRBV9
CDR3 protein: CASSVGGTGVGYEQYF
CDR3 DNA: TGTGCCAGCAGCGTAGGCGGGACAGGGGTTGGTTACGAGCAGTACTTC

CDR3 length: 15
J gene: TRBJ2-7
D gene: NA
clone size: NA
V gene: TRBV21-1
CDR3 protein: CASNRTSGISYEQYF
CDR3 DNA: TGTGCCAGCAACAGGACTAGCGGAATTTCCTACGAGCAGTACTTC

CDR3 length: 15
J gene: TRBJ2-1
D gene: NA
clone size: NA
V gene: TRBV5-5
CDR3 protein: CASSLVQGGYNEQFF
CDR3 DNA: TGTGCCAGCAGCTTAGTACAGGGTGGCTACAATGAGCAGTTCTTC

CDR3 length: 14
J gene: TRBJ1-6
D gene: TRBD1
clone size: NA
V gene: TRBV11-2
CDR3 protein: CASRLQGRNSPLHF
CDR3 DNA: TGTGCCAGCAGGTTACAGGGGAGGAATTCACCCCTCCACTTT

CDR3 length: 15
J gene: TRBJ2-3
D gene: TRBD1
clone size: NA
V gene: TRBV7-2
CDR3 protein: CASSTGQVSTDTQYF
CDR3 DNA: TGTGCCAGCAGCACGGGACAGGTCTCCACAGATACGCAGTATTTT

CDR3 length: 16
J gene: TRBJ1-3
D gene: TRBD1
clone size: NA
V gene: TRBV9
CDR3 protein: CASSARQGWTGNTIYF
CDR3 DNA: TGTGCCAGCAGCGCCAGACAGGGGTGGACTGGAAACACCATATATTTT